This T cell receptor (beta chain) was profiled in a study of cytomegalovirus exposure and HLA in healthy donors. Study context: Clustering assigned 70% to 90% of the approximately 370 genotyped donors to the Caucasian-associated ancestry cluster.

This PCR relied on a set of 60 Vbeta primers and 13 Jbeta primers. Produced via immunoSEQ multiplex PCR; TCRdb's table is partial and in-frame only. This sample carries fewer than 150,000 clones, about 74% of them seen once, and the ten largest clones take over 2%. As concerns this clone: As yet, its antigen is unknown.

V lost 1 base and J lost 4; bases outside the gene matches: 11. This CDR3 comprises 18 residues. CDR1 and CDR2 from the germline V gene are MNHNS and SASEGT. The study, taken as a whole, reports: Specificity of a few CMV-associated chains for CMV antigens was verified in vitro. Generally TCR sequences proved uncommon, though certain public TCRs appeared in numerous donors.

This clonotype was obtained from a man aged 25 to 40 in good health and CMV-seronegative. Sequencing was carried out using PBMCs. The chain links TRBV6-1 to TRBJ2-3, with 10 bases that match TRBD2. CDR3 sequence (DNA): TGTGCCAGCAGTGAAGAGCTCCTAGCGGGAGCCGTGGCAGATACGCAGTATTTT. This gives the protein CASSEELLAGAVADTQYF.